This T cell receptor beta chain was identified during a study of blood T cell repertoires in COVID-19. Study-wide context: Some COVID-19 samples were acute and others convalescent; all came from the United States, Italy and Spain. Sources were T cells, B-cell-depleted T cells, or PBMCs; the material itself was cDNA or gDNA.

Deletions cut 1 base from V and 0 bases from J, with 10 bases between. The CDR3 sequence is 16 residues long. Looked up from germline, CDR1 is SGHTA and CDR2 is FQGNSA. As originally analysed: Estimation of nucleated cell counts relied on the amplification of reference gene primers. TCRdb's table, derived via immunoSEQ multiplex PCR, lists solely in-frame clones and lacks some. V and J calls and clone size are as listed in that table; D and trimming were resolved from the DNA. This table holds around 99,000 clones, roughly 80% found once. V is TRBV7-2 and J is TRBJ1-5; D is unclear. The sample consisted of peripheral blood. The TCR comes from a human donor in a cohort sampled during active COVID-19. CDR3 in amino acids: CASSLGGGLSNQPQHF. The CDR3 nucleotides are TGTGCCAGCAGCTTAGGGGGAGGCCTTAGCAATCAGCCCCAGCATTTT.